These 17 T cell receptor beta chains originate from one sample sequenced in a study of OX40 agonist ivuxolimab in advanced cancers. The library came from the immunoSEQ multiplex PCR assay. The clones in this table, taken by TCRdb from immuneACCESS, are in-frame only. Not every clone is retained; where verified, under half of the shortfall comes from an unresolved V gene, and the cause of the rest is unknown. The sample data list over 80,000 clones, and 84% of these were observed just once. The top ten clonotypes cover roughly 5.5% of the sample. This material consisted of CD4+ or CD8+ T cells sorted from blood, taken in a trial of the OX40 agonist ivuxolimab. The origin of the receptors is an adult with an advanced solid tumor such as melanoma, head and neck, liver or kidney cancer.

This chain joins TRBV6-4 and TRBJ1-3, with D uncertain. The CDR3 is 20 residues long. Germline loops: CDR1 MRHNA, CDR2 SNTAGT. V shed 0 bases and J shed 0 bases, with 21 bases lying between them. CDR3 DNA: TGTGCCAGCAGTGACTCTAGGAGAGAGGGAGAGCTGAGCTCTGGAAACACCATATATTTT. This sequence encodes CASSDSRREGELSSGNTIYF.

The CDR3 region is CASGLRGDPNTGELFF. The CDR3 nucleotides read TGTGCCAGCGGCTTGAGGGGGGATCCGAACACCGGGGAGCTGTTTTTT. V and J are TRBV27 and TRBJ2-2, with D perhaps TRBD1 or TRBD2 (6 bases each). V was clipped by 8 bases and J by 0 bases, with 16 bases between them. The CDR3 sequence is 16 residues long. Germline CDR1 MNHEY, CDR2 SMNVEV (reference sequence).

This chain uses TRBV6-5 with TRBJ2-7; 9 bases are a match to TRBD2. CDR3 length: 14 amino acids. Trimming cost V 2 bases and J 6 bases; bases outside gene matches: 5. CDR1 is MNHEY and CDR2 is SVGAGI in the germline V gene. The CDR3 region has the DNA TGTGCCAGCAGTTACGGGGGGACTAGCAGCGAGCAGTACTTC. It translates to CASSYGGTSSEQYF.

This chain links TRBV18 with TRBJ2-3; no reliable D call. The V end was cut by 3 bases, the J end by 4 bases, with 11 bases between. CDR3 length: 14 residues. Germline V lookup: CDR1 KGHSH, CDR2 LQKENI. CDR3: CASSPMASADTQYF. In DNA form, the CDR3 reads TGTGCCAGCTCACCGATGGCAAGCGCAGATACGCAGTATTTT.

CDR3 loop: CAISNVRTENYGYTF. The CDR3 DNA sequence: TGTGCCATCAGTAACGTCCGGACGGAGAACTATGGCTACACCTTC. The chain uses TRBV10-3 and TRBJ1-2; D not resolved. From germline, CDR1 is ENHRY and CDR2 SYGVKD. With 5 bases removed from V and 2 bases from J, the gap between germline ends came to 15 bases. CDR3 size: 15 residues.

The chain has TRBV6-1 and TRBJ1-1, with a weak D call TRBD1 (5 bases). V was cut by 7 bases and J by 4 bases, with 16 bases left in between. The CDR3 has 14 amino acids. CDR1 MNHNS and CDR2 SASEGT come from the germline V gene. CDR3 coding DNA: TGTGCCAGCACTTTTCAGGGTTCCGGCACTGAAGCTTTCTTT. Amino acids: CASTFQGSGTEAFF.

This chain connects TRBV12-2 to TRBJ1-2. TRBV12-2 is listed as a pseudogene. The CDR3 runs to 17 residues. The CDR3 region is CASRLRGRQGGDYGYTF. CDR3 nucleotide sequence: TGTGCAAGTCGCTTACGCGGCCGTCAGGGAGGAGACTATGGCTACACCTTC.

The table lists this clone with a count of one. This chain connects TRBV5-6 to TRBJ1-3; 9 bases are a match to TRBD1. This CDR3 region has 16 residues. Germline values: CDR1 SGHDT, CDR2 YYEEEE. Trimming cost V 7 bases and J 1 base; bases outside gene matches: 9. The CDR3 coding sequence is TGTGCCAGCCAGAAGGACAGGGGAAGGTCTGGAAACACCATATATTTT. Translating it yields CASQKDRGRSGNTIYF. Full variable domain (rest looked up from reference TRBV5-6 and TRBJ1-3): DAGVTQSPTHLIKTRGQQVTLRCSPKSGHDTVSWYQQALGQGPQFIFQYYEEEERQRGNFPDRFSGHQFPNYSSELNVNALLLGDSALYLCASQKDRGRSGNTIYFGEGSWLTVV.

The gene calls are TRBV4-2 and TRBJ2-1; TRBD2 aligns across 9 bases. Germline V lookup: CDR1 LGHNA, CDR2 YNFKEQ. There are 18 residues in the CDR3. The trim removed 0 bases at V and 5 bases at J, leaving 11 bases unmatched. In DNA form, the CDR3 reads TGTGCCAGCAGCCAAGAAATGCGGGAGGGCGCCTGGGACAATGAGCAGTTCTTC. Protein: CASSQEMREGAWDNEQFF.

V and J are TRBV2 and TRBJ1-5, with unresolved D. CDR1 is SNHLY, CDR2 FYNNEI, per germline. Trimming cost V 4 bases and J 4 bases, with 8 bases left between them. This CDR3 is 13 amino acids long. CDR3: CASSGGVNQPQHF. CDR3 DNA: TGTGCCAGCAGTGGAGGTGTAAATCAGCCCCAGCATTTT.

In its sample, this clone was seen once. The chain links TRBV6-5 to TRBJ2-5; weak D call: TRBD2 (6 bases). The CDR3 length is 12 residues. Trimming pared 7 bases from V and 2 bases from J, leaving 8 bases between. CDR1 and CDR2 from the germline V gene are MNHEY and SVGAGI. The CDR3, as DNA: TGTGCCAGCACCGGGACTCAAGAGACCCAGTACTTC. Protein: CASTGTQETQYF.

J is TRBJ2-3 and V is TRBV29-1, with D possibly being TRBD1 or TRBD2 (5 bases each). The CDR3 is 13 amino acids. Germline values: CDR1 SQVTM, CDR2 ANQGSEA. V lost 8 bases, J lost 2 bases, and 14 bases lay in between. The CDR3: CSSARESTDTQYF. CDR3 DNA: TGCAGCTCCGCCAGGGAGTCCACAGATACGCAGTATTTT.

The chain joins TRBV2 to TRBJ1-5; maybe TRBD1 (6 bases). Germline CDR1 SNHLY, CDR2 FYNNEI. V was clipped by 5 bases and J by 3 bases, with 17 bases between them. The CDR3 contains 16 residues. CDR3 in amino acids: CASSPRGGQFNQPQHF. The CDR3 DNA is TGTGCCAGCAGTCCGAGGGGGGGGCAGTTCAATCAGCCCCAGCATTTT.

Concerning this clone itself: Different DNA sequences within this sample yield the same CDR3. The chain recombines TRBV5-1 with TRBJ1-1; D gene ambiguous. Germline lookup yields CDR1 SGHRS and CDR2 YFSETQ. There are 14 residues in the CDR3. V shed 0 bases and J shed 0 bases, with 6 bases lying between them. CDR3 bases: TGCGCCAGCAGCTTGGGGGAGGTGAACACTGAAGCTTTCTTT. This gives the protein CASSLGEVNTEAFF.

This chain connects TRBV6-6 to TRBJ2-2; tentatively, D is TRBD1 (7 bases). The ends were cut back, 6 bases at V and 1 base at J, with 12 bases in the middle. Germline CDR1 is MNHNY and CDR2 is SVGAGI (reference sequence). The CDR3 has 15 amino acids. CDR3 sequence reads: CASRAGGQNTGELFF. As DNA, the CDR3 is TGTGCCAGCAGGGCAGGGGGGCAGAACACCGGGGAGCTGTTTTTT.

The V call is TRBV18, the J call TRBJ1-4; TRBD1 matches 9 bases. The CDR3 has 17 amino acids. The germline gives CDR1 KGHSH, CDR2 LQKENI. The J segment lost 2 bases and the V segment lost 3 bases, leaving 7 bases of the junction unmatched. This CDR3 is CASSPRLGQGTNEKLFF. In DNA, the CDR3 is TGTGCCAGCTCACCGCGACTCGGACAGGGGACTAATGAAAAACTGTTTTTT. The variable domain in full, with the rest retrieved from reference TRBV18 and TRBJ1-4, is NAGVMQNPRHLVRRRGQEARLRCSPMKGHSHVYWYRQLPEEGLKFMVYLQKENIIDESGMPKERFSAEFPKEGPSILRIQQVVRGDSAAYFCASSPRLGQGTNEKLFFGSGTQLSVL.

This rearrangement joins TRBV6-5 to TRBJ1-1, with a possible D match to TRBD1 (5 bases). Germline CDR1 is MNHEY and CDR2 is SVGAGI. This CDR3 has 16 amino acids. Trimming pared 2 bases from V and 0 bases from J, leaving 13 bases between. CDR3: CASSYQAGTLNTEAFF. Written as DNA, the CDR3 is TGTGCCAGCAGTTACCAGGCAGGGACCTTGAACACTGAAGCTTTCTTT.